Given below is one TCR beta chain in context. Germline values: CDR1 MDHEN, CDR2 SYDVKM. The CDR3 has 14 residues. The V gene lost 6 bases and the J gene lost 3 bases, with 14 bases spanning the gap. This entry is derived from a study of control samples from healthy donors and cancer patients. Assay: immunoSEQ multiplex PCR; the TCRdb copy retains only in-frame clones and omits some. This sample yields about 150,000 clones, of which about 86% are seen a single time; less than 2% belongs to the top ten. The genes are TRBV28 and TRBJ2-5, with D perhaps being TRBD1 or TRBD2 (5 bases each). The sample consisted of blood. This receptor was identified in a man in his late teens or twenties in good health. For the CDR3, the DNA is TGTGCCAGCAGGCCCTCGCGAGGGGAAGAGACCCAGTACTTC. This translates into CASRPSRGEETQYF.